What follows is one T cell receptor (beta chain) and its context. This record belongs to a study of blood T cell repertoires in COVID-19. Study overall: PBMCs, B-cell-depleted T cells, or T cells were the source of the cDNA or gDNA that made up the material.

Authors' methods: The authors estimated nucleated cell counts from reference gene primer amplification. Libraries were prepared by immunoSEQ multiplex PCR; TCRdb keeps only in-frame clonotypes and omits some of them. The V and J calls and the clone size are those of that table, but D and trimming were determined from the DNA. The sample includes almost 250,000 clones, about 82% of them seen just once. The ends were cut back, 6 bases at V and 1 base at J, with 10 bases in the middle. The germline CDR1 and CDR2 sequences are SNHLY and FYNNEI. This CDR3 is built from 14 residues. Input material: peripheral blood. The source is a woman older than 75 with COVID-19, enrolled during active disease. The chain is built from TRBV2 and TRBJ1-5, with TRBD1 as a possible D gene (6 bases). CDR3 loop: CASSGQQSNQPQHF. The CDR3 coding sequence is TGTGCCAGCAGCGGACAGCAGAGCAATCAGCCCCAGCATTTT.